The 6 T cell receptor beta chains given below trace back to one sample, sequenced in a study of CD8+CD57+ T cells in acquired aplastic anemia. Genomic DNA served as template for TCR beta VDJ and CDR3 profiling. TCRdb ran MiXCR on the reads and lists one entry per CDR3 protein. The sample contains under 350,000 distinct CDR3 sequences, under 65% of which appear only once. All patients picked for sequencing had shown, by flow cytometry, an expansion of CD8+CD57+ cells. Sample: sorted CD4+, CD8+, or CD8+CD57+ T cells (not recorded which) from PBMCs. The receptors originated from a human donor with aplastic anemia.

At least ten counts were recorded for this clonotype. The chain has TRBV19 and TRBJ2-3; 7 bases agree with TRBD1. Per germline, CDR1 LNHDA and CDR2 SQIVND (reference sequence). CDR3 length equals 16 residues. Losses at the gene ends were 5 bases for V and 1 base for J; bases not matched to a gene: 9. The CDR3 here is CASSPDRDRRTDTQYF. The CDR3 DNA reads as TGTGCCAGTAGTCCCGACAGGGATCGGCGCACAGATACGCAGTATTTT. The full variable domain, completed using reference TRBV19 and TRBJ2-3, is DGGITQSPKYLFRKEGQNVTLSCEQNLNHDAMYWYRQDPGQGLRLIYYSQIVNDFQKGDIAEGYSVSREKKESFPLTVTSAQKNPTAFYLCASSPDRDRRTDTQYFGPGTRLTVL.

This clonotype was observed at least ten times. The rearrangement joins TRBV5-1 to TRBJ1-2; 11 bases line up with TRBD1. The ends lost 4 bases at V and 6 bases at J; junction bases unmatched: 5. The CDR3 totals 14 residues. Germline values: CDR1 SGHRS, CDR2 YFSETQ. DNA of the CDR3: TGCGCCAGCAGCCCGCTGGACAGGGGGCATGGCTACACCTTC. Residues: CASSPLDRGHGYTF.

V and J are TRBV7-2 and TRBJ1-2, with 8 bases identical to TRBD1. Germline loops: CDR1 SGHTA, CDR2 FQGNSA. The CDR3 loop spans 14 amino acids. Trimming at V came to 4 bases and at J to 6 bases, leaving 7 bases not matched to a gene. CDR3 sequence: CASSSGLDRDGYTF. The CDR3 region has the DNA TGTGCCAGCAGCTCGGGGTTGGACAGGGATGGCTACACCTTC. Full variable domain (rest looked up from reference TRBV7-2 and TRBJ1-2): GAGVSQSPSNKVTEKGKDVELRCDPISGHTALYWYRQSLGQGLEFLIYFQGNSAPDKSGLPSDRFSAERTGGSVSTLTIQRTQQEDSAVYLCASSSGLDRDGYTFGSGTRLTVV.

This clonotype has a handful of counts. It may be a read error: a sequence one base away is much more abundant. CDR3 coding DNA: TGTGCCACCTTAGGGACAGGTTCCTACGAGCAGTACTTC. This sequence encodes CATLGTGSYEQYF. The chain employs TRBV6-6 and TRBJ2-7; 8 positions match TRBD1. Trimming took 10 bases from V and 1 from J; bases not matched to a gene: 6. In germline, CDR1 is MNHNY, CDR2 SVGAGI (reference sequence). CDR3 length: 13 amino acids.

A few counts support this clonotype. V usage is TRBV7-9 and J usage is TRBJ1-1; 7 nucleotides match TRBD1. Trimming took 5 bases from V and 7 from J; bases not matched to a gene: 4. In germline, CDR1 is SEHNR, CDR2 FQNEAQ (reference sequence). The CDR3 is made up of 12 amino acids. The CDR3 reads CASSPGTDEAFF. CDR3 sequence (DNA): TGTGCCAGCAGCCCCGGGACAGATGAAGCTTTCTTT.

CDR3 nucleotide sequence: TGTGCCAGCAGCCGGGACAAGGGGGAGACCCAGTACTTC. Its protein product is CASSRDKGETQYF. This chain connects TRBV7-9 to TRBJ2-5; a weak D match, TRBD1 (6 bases). Germline assignment: CDR1 SEHNR and CDR2 FQNEAQ (reference sequence). With 5 bases removed from V and 5 bases from J, the gap between germline ends came to 12 bases. This CDR3 is 13 amino acids long.